One sample yielded the 7 T cell receptor beta chains listed below, sequenced in a study of PD-1 blockade in classical Hodgkin lymphoma. Autologous stem cell transplantation was followed by relapse in every patient, and brentuximab vedotin exposure varied. The assay was immunoSEQ multiplex PCR, and TCRdb's table has in-frame clones only and misses some. The table lists more than 25,000 clones, approximately 72% of them singletons. The source was peripheral blood mononuclear cells (PBMCs), collected before the second cycle of nivolumab. These receptor sequences come from a human donor with classical Hodgkin lymphoma.

The chain recombines TRBV5-1 with TRBJ2-3; TRBD1 agrees at 8 bases. The junction had 2 bases not matched to a gene; V was cut back by 5 bases and J by 6 bases. This CDR3 has 12 residues. The germline V gene has CDR1 SGHRS and CDR2 YFSETQ. The CDR3 protein is CASRGDRDTQYF. The CDR3 coding sequence is TGCGCCAGCAGAGGGGACAGGGATACGCAGTATTTT.

The chain joins TRBV5-1 to TRBJ2-7, with D perhaps given as TRBD1 or TRBD2 (5 bases each). Germline assignment: CDR1 SGHRS and CDR2 YFSETQ. Trimming pared 3 bases from V and 0 bases from J, leaving 10 bases between. This CDR3 contains 14 residues. The DNA for the CDR3 is TGCGCCAGCAGCTGGGACGGCACCTCCTACGAGCAGTACTTC. It codes for CASSWDGTSYEQYF.

The chain combines TRBV7-6 with TRBJ1-4; D uncertain. The ends were cut back, 1 base at V and 5 bases at J, with 11 bases in the middle. Germline CDR1 is SGHVS and CDR2 is FNYEAQ. The length of the CDR3 is 15 residues. The CDR3 protein is CASSLEQLANEKLFF. CDR3 DNA: TGTGCCAGCAGCTTAGAACAGCTTGCAAATGAAAAACTGTTTTTT.

CDR3 sequence (DNA): TGTGCCAGCAGCGCCGACTACACCGGGGAGCTGTTTTTT. Amino acid sequence: CASSADYTGELFF. The chain couples TRBV2 to TRBJ2-2, with D uncertain. CDR1 and CDR2 (germline): SNHLY, FYNNEI. This CDR3 spans 13 amino acids. V lost 6 bases and J 3 bases, leaving 8 bases between the germline ends.

This clone was detected once. V and J are TRBV18 and TRBJ1-2, with D perhaps TRBD1 (6 bases). The CDR3 totals 13 residues. Trimming took off 3 bases at V and 7 bases at J, with 12 bases between the two ends. Germline lookup yields CDR1 KGHSH and CDR2 LQKENI. The CDR3 DNA follows: TGTGCCAGCTCACCGGGACAACTCCGTGGCTACACCTTC. As protein: CASSPGQLRGYTF.

The rearrangement uses TRBV7-6 and TRBJ2-7, with D uncertain. Germline V lookup: CDR1 SGHVS, CDR2 FNYEAQ. V was clipped by 5 bases and J by 5 bases, with 10 bases between them. The CDR3 sequence is 12 residues long. The DNA of the CDR3 is TGTGCCAGCAGCATGTCCGGTGACGAGCAGTACTTC. This encodes CASSMSGDEQYF.

The chain is built from TRBV28 and TRBJ2-1; TRBD1 matches at 7 bases. Looked up from germline, CDR1 is MDHEN and CDR2 is SYDVKM. With V trimmed by 7 bases and J by 5 bases, 17 bases remained unmatched. This CDR3 spans 17 amino acids. The CDR3 coding sequence is TGTGCCAGCACCAGTTTAAGGGATTACAGGGGACACAATGAGCAGTTCTTC. Translated: CASTSLRDYRGHNEQFF.